Below are 21 T cell receptor beta chains sequenced from a single sample in a study of regulatory T cells in long-lasting Graves disease. To make TCR beta libraries, researchers used iRepertoire HTBI primers and Arm-PCR of CDR3 regions. In TCRdb, the multiplex PCR reads were re-called with MiXCR into one record per CDR3 protein. The sample includes about 530,000 distinct CDR3 sequences, about 16% seen only once; the top ten take more than 20%. Indicated time point: newly diagnosed GD, antithyroid drugs for less than 3 months. Scientists built the TCR library using RNA that was extracted from PBMCs. This sample was shared with a second study, whose subject was T cells in Graves' hyperthyroidism and ophthalmopathy.

Specimen: peripheral blood mononuclear cells (PBMCs), collected at new diagnosis, from a patient treated with antithyroid drugs. The receptor source for this set is a woman aged 35-60 years with Graves disease.

This clonotype was detected ten times or more. The rearrangement uses TRBV11-2 and TRBJ2-5; 8 bases are shared with TRBD2. The CDR3 loop spans 15 amino acids. Germline lookup yields CDR1 SGHAT and CDR2 FQNNGV. With V trimmed by 6 bases and J by 0 bases, 6 bases remained unmatched. CDR3 sequence reads: CASRPLAGYQETQYF. Here the CDR3 DNA reads TGTGCCAGCAGACCTTTAGCGGGATACCAAGAGACCCAGTACTTC.

This clonotype came up many times. This chain joins TRBV20-1 and TRBJ2-5; TRBD2 matches 8 bases. The CDR3 loop spans 13 amino acids. Germline V gene lookup returns CDR1 DFQATT and CDR2 SNEGSKA (reference sequence). The ends lost 4 bases at V and 3 bases at J; junction bases unmatched: 4. CDR3 sequence (DNA): TGCAGTGCTAATCGGGGGGGGGAAGAGACCCAGTACTTC. The encoded protein is CSANRGGEETQYF.

In this sample, this clonotype turned up many times. The rearrangement links TRBV3-1 to TRBJ1-4, with unresolved D. Germline V lookup: CDR1 LGHDT, CDR2 YNNKEL (reference sequence). This CDR3 spans 16 amino acids. V was pared by 4 bases and J by 3 bases, with 15 bases between. CDR3 amino acids: CASSPRAPTANEKLFF. CDR3 nucleotides: TGTGCCAGCAGCCCACGAGCCCCCACGGCTAATGAAAAACTGTTTTTT.

The chain carries TRBV5-1 and TRBJ2-1; 7 bases align to TRBD1. From germline, CDR1 is SGHRS and CDR2 YFSETQ. The CDR3 sequence is 15 residues long. Trimming at V came to 4 bases and at J to 6 bases, leaving 10 bases not matched to a gene. The CDR3 DNA is TGCGCCAGCAGCCCTCACAGGGGAACAATCAATGAGCAGTTCTTC. It translates to CASSPHRGTINEQFF.

With regard to this clonotype: A clone one base away is much larger, so this may be a read error. It is likely a read error, because the conserved phenylalanine at the end of the CDR3 is missing. The DNA is omitted, as the CDR3 cannot be located on it reliably, and the CDR3 follows TCRdb's listing. This chain connects TRBV12-3 or TRBV12-4 to TRBJ2-3; no DNA check was done on the table's D call, TRBD1. Termini included, the CDR3 measures 14 amino acids. The CDR3 protein is CASIVAGGQETQYL.

This clonotype has at least ten counts. The chain links TRBV28 to TRBJ2-2, with TRBD1 identical over 8 bases. The V and J ends lost 8 bases and 3 bases, in that order; junction bases with no gene match: 5. From germline, CDR1 is MDHEN and CDR2 SYDVKM. The CDR3 contains 14 residues. Here the CDR3 reads CASQTGAHTGELFF. DNA for the CDR3: TGTGCCAGCCAGACAGGGGCCCACACCGGGGAGCTGTTTTTT.

This clonotype appeared many times. J is TRBJ1-3 and V is TRBV19, with D unclear. The germline V and J ends were trimmed by 10 bases and 2 bases, with 12 bases remaining between them. CDR3 size: 13 residues. Germline CDR1 and CDR2: LNHDA and SQIVND (reference sequence). CDR3 in DNA: TGTGCCACCGGGGAGAGAGCTGGAAACACCATATATTTT. Translated, it gives CATGERAGNTIYF. Full variable domain (outside the CDR3, taken from reference TRBV19 and TRBJ1-3): DGGITQSPKYLFRKEGQNVTLSCEQNLNHDAMYWYRQDPGQGLRLIYYSQIVNDFQKGDIAEGYSVSREKKESFPLTVTSAQKNPTAFYLCATGERAGNTIYFGEGSWLTVV.

This clonotype was picked up a small number of times. The rearrangement links TRBV30 to TRBJ1-6; 10 positions agree with TRBD1. This CDR3 has 15 residues. Germline assignment: CDR1 GTSNPN and CDR2 SVGIG (reference sequence). V dropped 1 base and J dropped 9; count of bases not matched to a gene: 6. CDR3 region: CAWSGGQGPSSPLHF. The DNA for the CDR3 is TGTGCCTGGAGTGGGGGACAGGGGCCGAGTTCACCCCTCCACTTT.

This clonotype showed up just a few times. The chain carries TRBV15 and TRBJ1-2; D remains unclear. With 0 bases removed from V and 0 bases from J, the gap between germline ends came to 2 bases. The CDR3 has 13 residues. Germline V gene lookup returns CDR1 LNHNV and CDR2 YYDKDF (reference sequence). CDR3 DNA sequence: TGTGCCACCAGCAGAGAGACTAACTATGGCTACACCTTC. Translation: CATSRETNYGYTF.

V is TRBV30 and J is TRBJ2-6; TRBD2 is a possible D gene (5 bases). The CDR3 extends over 17 amino acids. V was shortened by 3 bases and J by 3 bases, with 18 bases between the two germline ends. The germline V gene has CDR1 GTSNPN and CDR2 SVGIG (reference sequence). CDR3 in DNA: TGTGCCTGGAGCTTCCCTTGGGGAGTGTATGGGGCCAACGTCCTGACTTTC. Its translation is CAWSFPWGVYGANVLTF.

This chain links TRBV14 with TRBJ2-1; D may correspond to TRBD1 or TRBD2 (5 bases each). CDR3 size: 15 residues. The germline V gene encodes CDR1 SGHDN and CDR2 FVKESK. Trimming took 0 bases from V and 5 from J, leaving 11 bases between them. This CDR3 reads CASSQDLGTNNEQFF. CDR3 sequence (DNA): TGTGCCAGCAGCCAAGATCTAGGGACCAACAATGAGCAGTTCTTC.

This clonotype was seen more than once but under ten times. The chain carries TRBV6-1 and TRBJ2-5, with 7 bases fitting TRBD1. Losses at the gene ends were 6 bases for V and 2 bases for J; bases not matched to a gene: 6. This CDR3 spans 14 amino acids. From germline, CDR1 is MNHNS and CDR2 SASEGT. In nucleotides, the CDR3 is TGTGCCAGCAGGCGACCAGGGGGACAAGAGACCCAGTACTTC. Translated, it gives CASRRPGGQETQYF.

This clonotype was detected ten times or more. The CDR3 reads CASSQAEGGGYTF. The DNA of the CDR3 is TGTGCCAGCAGCCAAGCCGAGGGAGGCGGCTACACCTTC. This rearrangement joins TRBV3-1 to TRBJ1-2; D gene ambiguous. With 1 base removed from V and 8 bases from J, the gap between germline ends came to 11 bases. CDR1 LGHDT and CDR2 YNNKEL come from the germline V gene (reference sequence). The CDR3 totals 13 residues.

At least ten counts were recorded for this clonotype. V usage is TRBV3-1 and J usage is TRBJ1-1, with D perhaps matching TRBD1 (5 bases). The V and J ends lost 2 bases and 7 bases respectively, with 14 bases between them. Germline V gene lookup returns CDR1 LGHDT and CDR2 YNNKEL (reference sequence). This CDR3 contains 14 residues. The CDR3 region is CASSQSGGAGEAFF. As DNA, the CDR3 is TGTGCCAGCAGCCAATCGGGAGGGGCAGGTGAAGCTTTCTTT.

This clonotype was counted ten times or more. V gene TRBV5-1 combines with J gene TRBJ2-3; 9 bases align to TRBD2. The CDR3 totals 16 residues. V dropped 4 bases and J dropped 2; count of bases not matched to a gene: 8. Germline V lookup: CDR1 SGHRS, CDR2 YFSETQ. In DNA form, the CDR3 reads TGCGCCAGCAGCCCCCCCGTAGCGGGAGACACAGATACGCAGTATTTT. Protein: CASSPPVAGDTDTQYF.

This clonotype was recorded many times. This chain links TRBV20-1 with TRBJ2-5, with D possibly matching TRBD2 (6 bases). CDR3 length: 16 amino acids. V was shortened by 6 bases and J by 3 bases, with 23 bases between the two germline ends. Germline lookup yields CDR1 DFQATT and CDR2 SNEGSKA (reference sequence). CDR3 sequence reads: CSAPPDAGTRKETQYF. DNA for the CDR3: TGCAGTGCCCCACCCGACGCCGGGACTCGTAAAGAGACCCAGTACTTC.

This clonotype turned up a few times. The CDR3 here is CAISRLLPSGYGYTF. The DNA for the CDR3 is TGTGCCATCAGTCGACTTCTCCCGAGTGGCTATGGCTACACCTTC. The genes are TRBV10-3 and TRBJ1-2, with D uncertain. The CDR3 runs 15 residues. Per the germline V gene, CDR1 is ENHRY and CDR2 is SYGVKD. Trimming removed 5 bases at V and 4 bases at J, with 17 bases between.

The chain carries TRBV20-1 and TRBJ1-2; D ambiguous. CDR1 is DFQATT, CDR2 SNEGSKA, per germline (reference sequence). Deletions cut 5 bases from V and 8 bases from J, with 12 bases between. CDR3 length equals 11 residues. DNA for the CDR3: TGCAGTGCTGGGATGGGTGGGGGCTACACCTTC. As protein: CSAGMGGGYTF.

This clonotype came up many times. The chain is built from TRBV20-1 and TRBJ1-3; D is undetermined. Trimming shortened V by 1 base and J by 3 bases, and 7 bases separated the two germline ends. This CDR3 has 13 residues. Germline values: CDR1 DFQATT, CDR2 SNEGSKA (reference sequence). CDR3 protein: CSARVGGGNTIYF. The CDR3 DNA follows: TGCAGTGCTAGAGTGGGTGGTGGAAACACCATATATTTT.

This clonotype has just one count. This rearrangement joins TRBV11-1 to TRBJ2-7; no firm D call. This CDR3 is 13 amino acids long. In germline, CDR1 is SGHAT, CDR2 FQDESV (reference sequence). With 5 bases removed from V and 4 bases from J, the gap between germline ends came to 12 bases. The DNA for the CDR3 is TGTGCCAGCAGCCAAGAACATCGGTACGAGCAGTACTTC. Translation: CASSQEHRYEQYF.

This clonotype has only a few counts. This chain links TRBV6-2 or TRBV6-3 with TRBJ1-4; D uncertain. Germline lookup yields CDR1 MNHEY and CDR2 SVGEGT. The CDR3 sequence is 15 residues long. V was shortened by 5 bases and J by 4 bases, with 14 bases between the two germline ends. The CDR3 reads CASSPFKRGNEKLFF. The CDR3 region has the DNA TGTGCCAGCAGTCCTTTTAAACGGGGTAATGAAAAACTGTTTTTT.